This T cell receptor beta chain was identified in a study of shared clonotypes between healthy human individuals. Notes on the study in general: Clonotypes which were not shared had lower generation probabilities than clonotypes that all four donors shared. Sorted-subset sequencing was shown by rarefaction to be incomplete despite large depth. Sharing across a handful of donors was seen in approximately 5.2% of naive CD4 clonotypes. Clonotype sharing among the donors was expected to vary with sequencing depth.

Sequencing used immunoSEQ multiplex PCR; TCRdb keeps in-frame clones, though not all of them. The profile covers 2 million to 3 million clones, with over 85% appearing a single time and more than 0.35% taken by the ten largest. In regard to this clone: Its antigen remains unidentified.

This clonotype was sampled from a man in his late teens or twenties in good health. Some clones in this sample may be carry-over from other donors' samples. What was sequenced was naive CD4+ T cells from PBMCs. Subset reported: CD45RA+ positively selected.

CDR3 DNA sequence: TGTGCCAGCAGCTTAAAGTATAGAGACGAGCAGTTCTTC. Translating gives CASSLKYRDEQFF. V is TRBV7-3 and J is TRBJ2-1, with D hard to call. The V end lost 1 base, the J end lost 10 bases, and 11 bases lay between the germline ends. CDR1 and CDR2 (germline): SGHTA, FQGTGA. This CDR3 is 13 amino acids long.